This T cell receptor beta chain derives from a study of patients and donors after allogeneic stem cell transplantation. TCRdb recomputed calls from the RT-PCR reads with MiXCR, one row per CDR3 protein. The table includes 100,000 to 120,000 distinct CDR3 sequences, roughly 35% detected once. Per the germline V gene, CDR1 is SGHKS and CDR2 is YYEKEE (reference sequence). The CDR3 consists of 14 residues. Deletions cut 0 bases from V and 0 bases from J, with 7 bases between. V and J are TRBV5-5 and TRBJ2-7; D call uncertain. The sequence was collected from a human donor who was either an allogeneic HSCT recipient or a stem cell or donor lymphocyte infusion donor (not recorded which). It is not recorded whose cells these are; they may come from a transplant donor. The sequencing input was blood, either unsorted or a sorted T cell fraction (not recorded which). In DNA, the CDR3 is TGTGCCAGCAGCTTGGTTTCCTACTCCTACGAGCAGTACTTC. This encodes CASSLVSYSYEQYF.